The sequence of this T cell receptor (beta chain) was determined in a study of blood T cell repertoires in COVID-19. Seattle patients were enrolled while actively infected and followed longitudinally. Using immunoSEQ multiplex PCR, the repertoire was profiled, and TCRdb retains in-frame clones only, with some absent. The sample consists of 300,000 to 400,000 clones, about 90% of them appearing once. Germline V gene lookup returns CDR1 SEHNR and CDR2 FQNEAQ (reference sequence). The CDR3 covers 16 residues. Trimming at V came to 4 bases and at J to 6 bases, leaving 8 bases not matched to a gene. The sequence was obtained from a woman aged 60-70 years with COVID-19, enrolled during active disease. The sample was peripheral blood. The gene calls are TRBV7-9 and TRBJ2-5; 13 bases are a match to TRBD2. The DNA for the CDR3 is TGTGCCAGCAGCTCGAAACCGGGACTAGCGGGAAAGACCCAGTACTTC. Its protein is CASSSKPGLAGKTQYF.